These 2 T cell receptor beta chains were all obtained from the same sample, sequenced in a study of CD8 T cells in ankylosing spondylitis (dated by TCRdb to about 2017). Library prep was done by 5' RACE. TCRdb shows the sequencer as Illumina HiSeq 2500. The public reads were quality trimmed at Q25 with fastp and then assembled into clones with MiXCR by TCRdb, keeping productive beta chains. One record per CDR3 amino acid sequence lists the most common genes and DNA. The sample includes about 200,000 distinct CDR3 sequences, with about 13% observed a single time. The biggest ten clones account for approximately 15% of the sample. The sample consisted of blood, either unsorted or a sorted T cell fraction (not recorded which). These receptors were taken from a male donor with ankylosing spondylitis or in good health (not recorded which).

The rearrangement links TRBV30 to TRBJ1-1; D is perhaps TRBD1 (6 bases). The CDR3 loop spans 15 amino acids. The ends were cut back, 0 bases at V and 4 bases at J, with 15 bases in the middle. From germline, CDR1 is GTSNPN and CDR2 SVGIG (reference sequence). The CDR3 DNA reads as TGTGCCTGGAGTGTACTGGGGGGGCGGGGCACTGAAGCTTTCTTT. Encoded protein: CAWSVLGGRGTEAFF.

This chain links TRBV4-1 with TRBJ1-2; 9 bases agree with TRBD1. J gave up 7 bases and V 3 bases, and 15 bases lay outside the gene matches. Germline V lookup: CDR1 MGHRA, CDR2 YSYEKL. This CDR3 contains 17 residues. CDR3 nucleotides: TGCGCCAGCAGCCACAGGCCCCCGGGACAGGGAAACGGTGGCTACACCTTC. Translated: CASSHRPPGQGNGGYTF.